This T cell receptor (beta chain) stems from a study of T cells in Graves' hyperthyroidism and ophthalmopathy. The study defined stable Graves' hyperthyroidism as no ophthalmopathy progression within 18 months. Recently diagnosed hyperthyroidism of less than 2 months' duration affected patients aged 18 to 65. Germline V lookup: CDR1 MDHEN, CDR2 SYDVKM. The CDR3 contains 12 residues. The germline V and J ends were trimmed by 3 bases and 5 bases, with 7 bases remaining between them. Regarding the study as a whole: Most thyroid clonotypes that were expanded above 0.001 also turned up in blood. A 13 V-J signature model discriminated ophthalmopathy versus stable hyperthyroidism.

With regard to this clonotype: The antigen remains unidentified. This clone may be a read error of a much larger clone one base away. The CDR3 does not end in the conserved phenylalanine or tryptophan, so this is likely a read error.

TCR beta CDR3 regions were amplified from RNA. A set of HTBI primers served as the primers for a first-round RT-PCR of the TCR CDR3. A single record per CDR3 protein comes from TCRdb applying MiXCR to the multiplex PCR reads. This table has about 180,000 distinct CDR3 sequences, 17% appearing once. The sample taken for sequencing was blood. The sequence was obtained from a woman aged 50 to 60 with Graves' hyperthyroidism. The chain employs TRBV28 and TRBJ1-1; D is unresolved. The CDR3 nucleotides read TGTGCCAGCAGTTTCCAAGAAACTGAAGCTTTCCTT. It is translated as CASSFQETEAFL.